The 16 T cell receptor beta chains below were found in one sample sequenced in a study of identical twins. Via MiXCR, TCRdb re-called the 5' RACE reads, giving one row per CDR3 protein. The data contain about 470,000 distinct CDR3 sequences, 20% to 25% of them singletons. These sequences were also reported in another study, on T cells expressing NK-cell markers.

Sequencing input: CD4+ T cells sorted from blood. These TCRs come from a woman between 18 and 29 years old in good health.

The V gene is TRBV11-1, the J gene TRBJ1-5, with 10 bases matching TRBD1. Germline-derived CDR1 and CDR2 are SGHAT and FQDESV (reference sequence). V gave up 1 base and J gave up 2 bases; unmatched junction bases: 8. The CDR3 is made up of 18 amino acids. CDR3 sequence (DNA): TGTGCCAGCAGCTTAGACCCCTTAGGGACAGGGGGCAATCAGCCCCAGCATTTT. Its protein is CASSLDPLGTGGNQPQHF.

This chain joins TRBV5-1 and TRBJ2-5; D is possibly TRBD1 (7 bases). The V gene's germline CDR1 is SGHRS and CDR2 YFSETQ. CDR3 length equals 16 residues. Trimming left V 4 bases short and J 5 bases short, with 21 bases between. The CDR3: CASSRFSRGAGETQYF. The CDR3 DNA reads as TGCGCCAGCAGCCGATTCTCCAGGGGGGCCGGGGAGACCCAGTACTTC.

This clonotype was counted only a few times. The V call is TRBV6-1, the J call TRBJ2-7; tentatively, D is TRBD2 (6 bases). V lost 6 bases and J lost 3, with 12 bases in between. The CDR3 sequence is 13 residues long. Per the germline V gene, CDR1 is MNHNS and CDR2 is SASEGT. CDR3 amino acids: CASRRAGVYEQYF. The CDR3 DNA sequence: TGTGCCAGCAGGAGAGCGGGTGTCTACGAGCAGTACTTC.

The chain employs TRBV5-1 and TRBJ2-7; 7 nucleotides match TRBD1. The CDR3 is made up of 15 amino acids. The J segment lost 7 bases and the V segment lost 4 bases, leaving 14 bases of the junction unmatched. CDR1 is SGHRS and CDR2 is YFSETQ in the germline V gene. CDR3 loop: CASSALRDRYLEQYF. CDR3 nucleotides: TGCGCCAGCAGCGCTCTAAGGGACAGATATCTTGAGCAGTACTTC.

J is TRBJ2-7 and V is TRBV18; D not certain. Germline lookup yields CDR1 KGHSH and CDR2 LQKENI. Between the trimmed V and J ends, which lost 5 bases and 0 bases, there was a span of 2 bases. The CDR3 is made up of 11 amino acids. CDR3 protein: CASSISYEQYF. In nucleotides, the CDR3 is TGTGCCAGCTCAATCTCCTACGAGCAGTACTTC.

This chain joins TRBV2 and TRBJ2-5; TRBD2 agrees at 11 bases. Looked up from germline, CDR1 is SNHLY and CDR2 is FYNNEI. The J segment lost 4 bases and the V segment lost 7 bases, leaving 14 bases of the junction unmatched. CDR3 length equals 17 residues. The DNA for the CDR3 is TGTGCCAGCATTCGCCAGTCCGGGACTAGCGGTGCAGAGACCCAGTACTTC. It specifies CASIRQSGTSGAETQYF.

This rearrangement joins TRBV20-1 to TRBJ2-1; D is possibly TRBD1 (7 bases). Germline CDR1 and CDR2: DFQATT and SNEGSKA (reference sequence). The CDR3 loop spans 13 amino acids. Trimming shortened V by 6 bases and J by 2 bases, and 11 bases separated the two germline ends. CDR3 loop: CSARGVAYNEQFF. DNA of the CDR3: TGCAGTGCCAGGGGGGTCGCCTACAATGAGCAGTTCTTC.

There are a few counts of this clonotype. V is TRBV4-2 and J is TRBJ2-1; the D is unclear. Germline V CDR1 and CDR2: LGHNA, YNFKEQ. This CDR3 is built from 14 residues. Between the trimmed V and J ends, which lost 0 bases and 7 bases, there was a span of 10 bases. CDR3 bases: TGTGCCAGCAGCCAAGAAGGCCTAGTAAATGAGCAGTTCTTC. Translation gives CASSQEGLVNEQFF.

This clonotype has just a few counts. The V gene is TRBV12-3 or TRBV12-4, the J gene TRBJ1-1, with D possibly being TRBD1 (6 bases). The CDR3 has 14 residues. V shed 1 base and J shed 5 bases, with 11 bases lying between them. The DNA of the CDR3 is TGTGCCAGCAGTTTAGTTAAGGGGACAACTGAAGCTTTCTTT. The encoded protein is CASSLVKGTTEAFF.

This clonotype has a handful of counts. The V and J genes are TRBV9 and TRBJ2-4; 8 nucleotides match TRBD1. This CDR3 has 15 amino acids. Germline values: CDR1 SGDLS, CDR2 YYNGEE. V was clipped by 2 bases and J by 0 bases; unmatched bases: 1. CDR3 amino acids: CASSVGTGAKNIQYF. In DNA form, the CDR3 reads TGTGCCAGCAGCGTGGGGACAGGAGCCAAAAACATTCAGTACTTC.

The V gene is TRBV4-3, the J gene TRBJ2-5, with D unclear. Germline V gene lookup returns CDR1 LGHNA and CDR2 YSLEER. V lost 1 base, J lost 0 bases, and 9 bases lay in between. This CDR3 is built from 15 residues. This CDR3 is CASSQGQHYQETQYF. DNA for the CDR3: TGCGCCAGCAGCCAAGGGCAGCATTACCAAGAGACCCAGTACTTC.

The chain recombines TRBV27 with TRBJ2-1; the D is unclear. CDR3 length: 14 amino acids. Trimming cost V 3 bases and J 5 bases, with 11 bases left between them. The germline CDR1 and CDR2 sequences are MNHEY and SMNVEV (reference sequence). DNA of the CDR3: TGTGCCAGCAGTTTTAGGCTTAAGAACAATGAGCAGTTCTTC. Translation: CASSFRLKNNEQFF.

The chain is built from TRBV9 and TRBJ2-1, with D hard to call. V was clipped by 2 bases and J by 0 bases, with 9 bases between them. The CDR3 is made up of 15 amino acids. Germline V CDR1 and CDR2: SGDLS, YYNGEE. The CDR3 nucleotides read TGTGCCAGCAGCGTCGGATCCAGCTCCTACAATGAGCAGTTCTTC. It encodes CASSVGSSSYNEQFF.

J is TRBJ2-5 and V is TRBV3-1; D is perhaps TRBD1 (8 bases). This CDR3 region has 15 residues. Germline assignment: CDR1 LGHDT and CDR2 YNNKEL (reference sequence). Trimming took 4 bases from V and 4 from J, leaving 16 bases between them. CDR3 amino acids: CASSLRTGRGETQYF. Here the CDR3 DNA reads TGTGCCAGCAGCCTCCGGACAGGGAGGGGAGAGACCCAGTACTTC.

CDR3 nucleotide sequence: TGTGCCAGCAGTTTAAGGTTACAGGGGGACGGCTACACCTTC. It codes for CASSLRLQGDGYTF. The chain combines TRBV12-3 or TRBV12-4 with TRBJ1-2, with 8 bases aligning to TRBD1. Unmatched junction bases numbered 7, after V lost 2 bases and J lost 8 bases. CDR3 length: 14 amino acids.

The chain carries TRBV19 and TRBJ2-4, with 7 positions matching TRBD1. This CDR3 has 14 residues. After removal of 8 bases from V and 1 base from J, the junction contained 5 bases not matched to a gene. The V gene's germline CDR1 is LNHDA and CDR2 SQIVND (reference sequence). In DNA, the CDR3 is TGTGCCAGTCTTGACAGGGCGGCCAAAAACATTCAGTACTTC. Its translation is CASLDRAAKNIQYF.